The clone carrying this TCR beta chain has at least ten counts. As yet, its antigen is unknown. The data were taken from a study of spatial heterogeneity in lung cancer. Study background: Among detected sequences, beta-chain ones consistently exceeded alpha-chain ones in number. Each unique TCR and UMI combination was seen more than ten times on average in raw reads. Study-wide results and caveats: Relative to follow-up, resection was when ubiquitous expanded tumor TCRs appeared more in blood.

Germline CDR1 SGHTA, CDR2 FQGNSA. V shed 6 bases and J shed 0 bases, with 14 bases lying between them. The CDR3 is made up of 15 amino acids. One entry per CDR3 protein results from TCRdb running MiXCR on the 5' RACE reads. The sample shows over 14,000 distinct CDR3 sequences, 7% to 9% of them seen only once. Indicated time point: sample taken at primary tumor resection. Extraction of whole RNA from tumor, nontumor lung or frozen PBMC preceded unsorted sequencing. The donors, around 72 patients with untreated early-stage non-small cell lung cancer, provided the samples. The TCR sequence derives from a female donor with early-stage non-small cell lung cancer. The input for sequencing was PBMCs, taken at surgery. The rearrangement links TRBV7-2 to TRBJ2-5; D gene uncertain. CDR3 residues: CASSNFLQNQETQYF. CDR3 sequence (DNA): TGTGCCAGCAGTAACTTCCTACAGAACCAAGAGACCCAGTACTTC.